This TCR beta chain comes out of a study of T cell repertoires in cytomegalovirus infection. Overall study context: CMV infection together with matching HLA type was indicated by public TCR beta signatures.

Germline assignment: CDR1 MNHEY and CDR2 SVGAGI. The CDR3 has 13 amino acids. Deletions cut 0 bases from V and 9 bases from J, with 9 bases between. Broader study findings: Pooled public TCR beta family frequency picked out CMV carriers with the relevant HLA. What dominated the ex vivo response were HLA-C-restricted CMV-specific TCR beta clonotypes.

Concerning this clonotype: Its antigen is unidentified.

TCRdb passed the reads through MiXCR, listing each CDR3 protein once. Of approximately 1,000,000 distinct CDR3 sequences listed, approximately 31% are singletons. The chain is built from TRBV6-5 and TRBJ2-1; D gene ambiguous. The sequence derives from a human donor in good health (CMV status not recorded). Some clones in this sample may be carry-over from other donors' samples. The specimen was cultured CD8+ T cells from PBMCs, collected from culture after CMV antigen stimulation. The CDR3 sequence: CASSYSAWGEQFF. In nucleotides, the CDR3 is TGTGCCAGCAGTTACTCCGCTTGGGGTGAGCAGTTCTTC.